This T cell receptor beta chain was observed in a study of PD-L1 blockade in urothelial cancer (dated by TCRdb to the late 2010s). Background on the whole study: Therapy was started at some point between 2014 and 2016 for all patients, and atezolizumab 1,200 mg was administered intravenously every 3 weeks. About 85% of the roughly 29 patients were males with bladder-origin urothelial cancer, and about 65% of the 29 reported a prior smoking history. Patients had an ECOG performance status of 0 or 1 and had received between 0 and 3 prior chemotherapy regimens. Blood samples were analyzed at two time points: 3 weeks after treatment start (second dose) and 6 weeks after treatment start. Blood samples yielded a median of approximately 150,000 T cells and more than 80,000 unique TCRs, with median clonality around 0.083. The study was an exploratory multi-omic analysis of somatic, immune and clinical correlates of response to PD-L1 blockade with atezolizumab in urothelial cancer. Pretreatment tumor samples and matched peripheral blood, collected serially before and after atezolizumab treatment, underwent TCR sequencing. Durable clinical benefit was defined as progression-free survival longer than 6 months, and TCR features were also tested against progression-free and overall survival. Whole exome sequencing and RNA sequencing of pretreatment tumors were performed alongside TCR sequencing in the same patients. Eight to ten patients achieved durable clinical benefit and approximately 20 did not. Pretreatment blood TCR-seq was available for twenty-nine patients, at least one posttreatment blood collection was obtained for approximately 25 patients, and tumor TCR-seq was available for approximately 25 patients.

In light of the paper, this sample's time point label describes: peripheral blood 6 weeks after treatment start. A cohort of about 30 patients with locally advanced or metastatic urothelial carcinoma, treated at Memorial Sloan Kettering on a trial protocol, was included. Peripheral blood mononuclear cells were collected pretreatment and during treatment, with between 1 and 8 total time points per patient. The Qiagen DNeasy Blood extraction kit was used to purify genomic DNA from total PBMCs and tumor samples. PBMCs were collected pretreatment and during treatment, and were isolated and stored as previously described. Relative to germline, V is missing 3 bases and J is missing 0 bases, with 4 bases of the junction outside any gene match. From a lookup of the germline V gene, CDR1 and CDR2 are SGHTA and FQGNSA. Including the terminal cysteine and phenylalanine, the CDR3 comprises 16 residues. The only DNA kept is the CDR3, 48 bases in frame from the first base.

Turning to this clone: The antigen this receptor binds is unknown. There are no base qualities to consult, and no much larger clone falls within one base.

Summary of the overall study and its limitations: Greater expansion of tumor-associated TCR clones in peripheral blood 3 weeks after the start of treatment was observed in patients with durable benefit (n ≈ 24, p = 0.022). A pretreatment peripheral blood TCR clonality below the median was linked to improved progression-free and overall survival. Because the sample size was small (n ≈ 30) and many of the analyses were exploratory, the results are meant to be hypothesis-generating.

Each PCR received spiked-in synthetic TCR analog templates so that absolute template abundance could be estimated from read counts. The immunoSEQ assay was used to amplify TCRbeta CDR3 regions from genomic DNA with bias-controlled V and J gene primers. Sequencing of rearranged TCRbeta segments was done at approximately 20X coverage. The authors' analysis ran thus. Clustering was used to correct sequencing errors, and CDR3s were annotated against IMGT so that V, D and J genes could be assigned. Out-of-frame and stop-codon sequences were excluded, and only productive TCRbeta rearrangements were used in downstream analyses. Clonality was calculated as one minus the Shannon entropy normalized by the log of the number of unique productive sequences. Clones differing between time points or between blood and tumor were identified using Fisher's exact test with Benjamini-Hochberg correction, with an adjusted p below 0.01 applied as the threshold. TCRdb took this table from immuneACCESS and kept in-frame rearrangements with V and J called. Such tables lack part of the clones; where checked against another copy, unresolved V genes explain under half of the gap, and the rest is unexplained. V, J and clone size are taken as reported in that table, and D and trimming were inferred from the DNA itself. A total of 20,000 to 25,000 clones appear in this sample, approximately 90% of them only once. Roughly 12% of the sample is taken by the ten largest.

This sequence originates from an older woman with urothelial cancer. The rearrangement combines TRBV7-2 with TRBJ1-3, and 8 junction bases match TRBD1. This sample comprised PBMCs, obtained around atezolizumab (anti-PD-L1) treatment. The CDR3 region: CASSFFRGLSGNTIYF. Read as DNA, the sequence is TGTGCCAGCAGCTTCTTCAGGGGGCTCTCTGGAAACACCATATATTTT.